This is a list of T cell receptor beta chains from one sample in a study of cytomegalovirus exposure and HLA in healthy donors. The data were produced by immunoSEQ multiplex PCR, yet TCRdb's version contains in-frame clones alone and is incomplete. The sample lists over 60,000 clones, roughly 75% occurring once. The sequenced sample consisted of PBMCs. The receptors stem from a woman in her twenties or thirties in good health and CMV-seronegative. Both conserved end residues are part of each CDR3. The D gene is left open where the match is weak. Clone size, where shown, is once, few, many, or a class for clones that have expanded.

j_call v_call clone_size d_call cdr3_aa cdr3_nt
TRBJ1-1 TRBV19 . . CASSIGQVYAGPTEAFF TGTGCCAGTAGTATCGGGCAGGTCTACGCGGGGCCCACTGAAGCTTTCTTT
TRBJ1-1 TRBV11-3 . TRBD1 CASSLKGQGRNTEAFF TGTGCCAGCAGCTTAAAAGGACAGGGCCGGAACACTGAAGCTTTCTTT
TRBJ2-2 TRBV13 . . CASSFLTGELFF TGTGCCAGCAGCTTCCTTACCGGGGAGCTGTTTTTT
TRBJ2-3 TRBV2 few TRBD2 CASRGLAGAGDTQYF TGTGCCAGCAGGGGACTAGCGGGAGCGGGGGATACGCAGTATTTT
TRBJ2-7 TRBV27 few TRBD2 CASSVAGGTREQYF TGTGCCAGCAGTGTAGCGGGAGGTACGCGTGAGCAGTACTTC
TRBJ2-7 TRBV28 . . CASSLRGYEQYF TGTGCCAGCAGTTTAAGGGGGTACGAGCAGTACTTC
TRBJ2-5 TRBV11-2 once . CASSFRDNQETQYF TGTGCCAGCAGCTTCCGGGACAACCAAGAGACCCAGTACTTC
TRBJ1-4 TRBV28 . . CASSLGGSFNEKLFF TGTGCCAGCAGTTTAGGGGGCAGCTTTAATGAAAAACTGTTTTTT
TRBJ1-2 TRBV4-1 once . CASSQESRYGYTF TGCGCCAGCAGCCAAGAATCCCGCTATGGCTACACCTTC
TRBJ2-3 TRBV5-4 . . CASSLDRSTDTQYF TGTGCCAGCAGCTTGGACAGGTCCACAGATACGCAGTATTTT
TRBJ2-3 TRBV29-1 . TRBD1 CSVVWTGQGTDTQYF TGCAGCGTTGTATGGACGGGACAGGGCACAGATACGCAGTATTTT
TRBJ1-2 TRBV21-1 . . CASSNDDGQSHYGYTF TGTGCCAGCAGCAATGATGACGGACAGAGCCACTATGGCTACACCTTC
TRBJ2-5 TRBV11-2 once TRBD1 CASSLGQLQETQYF TGTGCCAGCAGTTTGGGACAGCTACAAGAGACCCAGTACTTC
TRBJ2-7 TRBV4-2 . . CASSQDLGGGGRAAYEQYF TGTGCCAGCAGCCAAGACCTAGGGGGTGGTGGGAGGGCCGCTTACGAGCAGTACTTC
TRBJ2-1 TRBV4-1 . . CASSPRFRDSYNEQFF TGCGCCAGCAGCCCAAGGTTCCGGGACTCCTACAATGAGCAGTTCTTC
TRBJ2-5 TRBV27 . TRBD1 CASRVDRGETQYF TGTGCCAGCAGGGTGGACAGGGGAGAGACCCAGTACTTC
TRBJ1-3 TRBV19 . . CASNGNRVNGNTIYF TGTGCCAGTAACGGTAACAGGGTGAACGGAAACACCATATATTTT
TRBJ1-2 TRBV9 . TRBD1 CASSGQGQGWFGYTF TGTGCCAGCAGCGGTCAGGGACAGGGGTGGTTTGGCTACACCTTC
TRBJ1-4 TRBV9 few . CASSVAPTPREKLFF TGTGCCAGCAGCGTAGCACCCACCCCCCGGGAAAAACTGTTTTTT
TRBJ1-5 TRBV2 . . CASSEGSLGGNQPQHF TGTGCCAGCAGTGAGGGCAGTCTAGGGGGCAATCAGCCCCAGCATTTT
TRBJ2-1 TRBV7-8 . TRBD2 CASSLATRLASDNEQFF TGTGCCAGCAGCTTAGCGACGAGACTAGCATCCGACAATGAGCAGTTCTTC
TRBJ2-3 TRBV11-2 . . CASSLDGRETDTQYF TGTGCCAGCAGCTTAGACGGTAGGGAGACAGATACGCAGTATTTT
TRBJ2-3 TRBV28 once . CASTPPSPDTQYF TGTGCCAGCACCCCTCCGAGCCCAGATACGCAGTATTTT
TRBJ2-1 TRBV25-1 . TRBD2 CASRQREGEGEQFF TGTGCCAGCAGGCAGCGGGAGGGCGAGGGTGAGCAGTTCTTC
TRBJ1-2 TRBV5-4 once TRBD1 CASSFWQGVAGYTF TGTGCCAGCAGCTTTTGGCAGGGGGTCGCTGGCTACACCTTC
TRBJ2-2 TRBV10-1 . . CASSELSSVNTGELFF TGCGCCAGCAGTGAGTTGTCTAGCGTGAACACCGGGGAGCTGTTTTTT
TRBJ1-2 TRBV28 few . CASTGTTLYGYTF TGTGCCAGCACAGGGACAACGTTATATGGCTACACCTTC
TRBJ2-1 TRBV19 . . CASSMGGSVDEQFF TGTGCCAGTAGTATGGGTGGGAGTGTAGATGAGCAGTTCTTC
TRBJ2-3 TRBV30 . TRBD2 CASLHGTSGRAGTDTQYF TGTGCCTCACTTCACGGGACTAGCGGGAGGGCCGGGACAGATACGCAGTATTTT
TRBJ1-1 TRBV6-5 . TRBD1 CASSSHRTGENTEAFF TGTGCCAGCAGTTCTCACCGGACAGGTGAGAACACTGAAGCTTTCTTT
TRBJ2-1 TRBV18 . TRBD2 CASSLELSGSLNEQFF TGTGCCAGCTCACTTGAACTCAGCGGGAGTTTGAATGAGCAGTTCTTC
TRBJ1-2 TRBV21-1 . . CASSVPPGQSTENYGYTF TGTGCCAGCAGCGTCCCCCCGGGACAGTCAACAGAAAACTATGGCTACACCTTC
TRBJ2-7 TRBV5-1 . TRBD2 CASSLAGISREVSYEQYF TGCGCCAGCAGCTTGGCAGGGATCTCGCGGGAGGTCTCCTACGAGCAGTACTTC
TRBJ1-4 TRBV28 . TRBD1 CASRTGAYEKLFF TGTGCCAGCAGGACAGGGGCTTATGAAAAACTGTTTTTT
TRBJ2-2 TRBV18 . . CASSPPGQRDTGELFF TGTGCCAGCTCACCACCGGGCCAGCGGGACACCGGGGAGCTGTTTTTT
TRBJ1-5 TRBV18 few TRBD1 CASSLDRGQSQPQHF TGTGCCAGCTCACTGGACAGGGGTCAGAGCCAGCCCCAGCATTTT
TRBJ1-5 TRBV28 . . CASSLLGGTIPQPQHF TGTGCCAGCAGTTTACTAGGTGGGACAATTCCCCAGCCCCAGCATTTT
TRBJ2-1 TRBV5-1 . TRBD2 CASSTGLAGEHPYEQFF TGCGCCAGCAGCACGGGACTAGCGGGAGAGCACCCTTATGAGCAGTTCTTC
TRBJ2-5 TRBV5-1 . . CASSLEGGPQETQYF TGCGCCAGCAGCTTGGAGGGGGGGCCACAAGAGACCCAGTACTTC
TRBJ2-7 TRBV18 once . CASSPNPGYYEQYF TGTGCCAGCTCACCAAATCCGGGATACTACGAGCAGTACTTC
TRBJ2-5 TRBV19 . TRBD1 CASSMGQTQETQYF TGTGCCAGTAGTATGGGACAGACCCAAGAGACCCAGTACTTC
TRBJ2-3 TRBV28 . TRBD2 CASGHLTSGEDTQYF TGTGCCAGCGGACACTTGACTAGCGGGGAAGATACGCAGTATTTT